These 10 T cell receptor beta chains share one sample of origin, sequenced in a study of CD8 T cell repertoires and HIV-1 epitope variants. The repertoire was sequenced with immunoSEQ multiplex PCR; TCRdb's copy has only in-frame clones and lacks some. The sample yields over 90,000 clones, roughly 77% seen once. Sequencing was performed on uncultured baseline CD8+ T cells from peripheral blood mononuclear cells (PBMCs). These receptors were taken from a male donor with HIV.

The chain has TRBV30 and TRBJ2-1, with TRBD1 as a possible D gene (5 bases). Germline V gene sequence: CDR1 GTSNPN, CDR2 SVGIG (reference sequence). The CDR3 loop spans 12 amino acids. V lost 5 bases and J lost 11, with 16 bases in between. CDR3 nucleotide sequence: TGTGCCTGGGAGACAGATACAATGAAGCAGTTCTTC. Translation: CAWETDTMKQFF.

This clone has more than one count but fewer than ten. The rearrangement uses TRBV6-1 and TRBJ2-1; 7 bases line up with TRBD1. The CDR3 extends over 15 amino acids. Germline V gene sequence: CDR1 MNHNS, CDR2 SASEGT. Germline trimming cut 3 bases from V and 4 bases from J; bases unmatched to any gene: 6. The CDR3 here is CASSDDRAIYNEQFF. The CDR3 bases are TGTGCCAGCAGTGACGACAGGGCAATATACAATGAGCAGTTCTTC.

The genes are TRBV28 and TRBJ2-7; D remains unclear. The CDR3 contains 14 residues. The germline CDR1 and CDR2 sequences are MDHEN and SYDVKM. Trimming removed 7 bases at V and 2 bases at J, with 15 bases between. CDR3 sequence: CASIRHRVPYEQYF. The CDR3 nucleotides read TGTGCCAGCATCCGACATCGAGTCCCCTACGAGCAGTACTTC.

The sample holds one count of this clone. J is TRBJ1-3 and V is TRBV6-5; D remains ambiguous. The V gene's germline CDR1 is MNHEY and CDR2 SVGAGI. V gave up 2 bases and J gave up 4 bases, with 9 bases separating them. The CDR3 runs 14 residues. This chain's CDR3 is CASSYQGLGNTIYF. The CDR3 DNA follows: TGTGCCAGCAGTTACCAAGGCTTGGGAAACACCATATATTTT.

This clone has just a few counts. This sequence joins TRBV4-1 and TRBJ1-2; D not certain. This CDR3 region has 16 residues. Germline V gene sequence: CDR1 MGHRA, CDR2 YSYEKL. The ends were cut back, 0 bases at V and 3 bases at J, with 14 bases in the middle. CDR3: CASSQDPVELDYGYTF. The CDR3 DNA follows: TGCGCCAGCAGCCAAGATCCCGTCGAACTCGACTATGGCTACACCTTC.

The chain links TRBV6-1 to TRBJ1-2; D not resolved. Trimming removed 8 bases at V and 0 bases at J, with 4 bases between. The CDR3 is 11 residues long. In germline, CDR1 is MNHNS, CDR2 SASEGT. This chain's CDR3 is CASAPNYGYTF. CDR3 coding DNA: TGTGCCAGCGCCCCTAACTATGGCTACACCTTC.

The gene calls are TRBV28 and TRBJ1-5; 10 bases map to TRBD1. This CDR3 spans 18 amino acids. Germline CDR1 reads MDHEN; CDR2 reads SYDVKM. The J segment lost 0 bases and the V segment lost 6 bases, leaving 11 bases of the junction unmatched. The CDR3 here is CASRAGRQGAGSNQPQHF. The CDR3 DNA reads TGTGCCAGCAGAGCAGGGCGACAGGGGGCGGGTAGCAATCAGCCCCAGCATTTT. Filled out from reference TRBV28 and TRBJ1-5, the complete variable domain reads DVKVTQSSRYLVKRTGEKVFLECVQDMDHENMFWYRQDPGLGLRLIYFSYDVKMKEKGDIPEGYSVSREKKERFSLILESASTNQTSMYLCASRAGRQGAGSNQPQHFGDGTRLSIL.

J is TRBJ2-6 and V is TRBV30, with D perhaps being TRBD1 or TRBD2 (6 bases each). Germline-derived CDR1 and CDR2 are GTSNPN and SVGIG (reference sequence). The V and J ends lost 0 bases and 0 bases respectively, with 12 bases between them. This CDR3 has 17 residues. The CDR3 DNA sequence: TGTGCCTGGAGTGTAACGGGGGCTAGCTCTGGGGCCAACGTCCTGACTTTC. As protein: CAWSVTGASSGANVLTF.

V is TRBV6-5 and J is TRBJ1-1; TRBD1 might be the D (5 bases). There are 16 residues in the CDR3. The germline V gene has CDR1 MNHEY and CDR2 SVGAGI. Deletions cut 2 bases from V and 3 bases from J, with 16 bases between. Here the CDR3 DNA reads TGTGCCAGCAGTTACGTAATCGGGGACGGGGACACTGAAGCTTTCTTT. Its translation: CASSYVIGDGDTEAFF.

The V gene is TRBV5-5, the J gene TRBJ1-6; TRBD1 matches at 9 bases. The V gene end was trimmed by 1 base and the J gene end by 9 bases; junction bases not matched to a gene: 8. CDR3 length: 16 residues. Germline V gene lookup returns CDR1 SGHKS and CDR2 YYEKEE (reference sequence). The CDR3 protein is CASSLIGQGRSSPLHF. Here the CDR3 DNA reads TGTGCCAGCAGCTTGATTGGACAGGGGAGGAGTTCACCCCTCCACTTT.